This is a list of T cell receptor beta chains from one sample in a study of CD8 T cells in Susac syndrome. Using its own MiXCR run on the immunoSEQ multiplex PCR reads, TCRdb lists one record per CDR3 protein. The table lists around 200,000 distinct CDR3 sequences, approximately 95% of them singletons. Sequencing was carried out using CD4+ T cells from PBMCs. The receptor source for this set is a human donor with multiple sclerosis. Both conserved end residues are part of each CDR3.

TRBJ2-5 TRBV30 CAFSERGLETQYF
TRBJ2-1 TRBV3-1 CASSQDRGYHNEQFF
TRBJ2-5 TRBV30 CAWSADRRLSETQYF
TRBJ1-1 TRBV6-1 CASSEERGVKGGF
TRBJ1-6 TRBV30 CAAGDYNSPLHF
TRBJ1-2 TRBV3-1 CASSSGARYGYTF
TRBJ1-1 TRBV20-1 CSARLQAEAFF
TRBJ2-7 TRBV9 CASSVGIEGEQYF
TRBJ2-4 TRBV20-1 CSARALAKNIQYF
TRBJ2-1 TRBV7-9 CASSLGSGGAREQFF
TRBJ2-7 TRBV6-5 CASSRTEYYEQYF
TRBJ1-2 TRBV14 CASSQDLEGSHTF
TRBJ2-1 TRBV12-5 CASGFGGQASNEQFF
TRBJ1-5 TRBV7-9 CASSLDRGGRGNQPQHF
TRBJ2-1 TRBV29-1 CSVTDSVRGEVQFF
TRBJ1-1 TRBV29-1 CSAMDRGGTEAFF
TRBJ1-2 TRBV20-1 CSARTDRGLGGYTF
TRBJ2-3 TRBV29-1 CSVELSTDTQYF
TRBJ2-1 TRBV5-8 CASSLAAGKSYNEQFF
TRBJ2-2 TRBV30 CAWSRQGAGTGELFF
TRBJ2-2 TRBV9 CASSGPWGGLTGELFF
TRBJ1-1 TRBV3-1 CASSQDLRGRAFF
TRBJ2-5 TRBV12-3/TRBV12-4 CASSPPRPGGTQYF
TRBJ2-3 TRBV2 CASSQRTSTDTQYF
TRBJ2-2 TRBV29-1 CSVGSAGELFF
TRBJ2-7 TRBV29-1 CSVEDRGQGWSYEQYF
TRBJ1-2 TRBV27 CAARNPTGSGYTF